Described below is a single TCR beta chain sequence and its context. This sample is part of a study of OX40 agonist ivuxolimab in advanced cancers. Assay: immunoSEQ multiplex PCR; the TCRdb copy retains only in-frame clones and omits some. Among tens of thousands of clones listed, around 93% were seen once. Trimming left V 4 bases short and J 2 bases short, with 8 bases between. The CDR3 totals 14 residues. Germline loops: CDR1 LNHDA, CDR2 SQIVND (reference sequence). The chain recombines TRBV19 with TRBJ2-2, with D unresolved. The source was CD4+ or CD8+ T cells sorted from blood, collected in a trial of the OX40 agonist ivuxolimab. The receptor comes from an adult with an advanced solid tumor such as melanoma, head and neck, liver or kidney cancer. CDR3 coding DNA: TGTGCCAGTAGTAGCGGATTTAACACCGGGGAGCTGTTTTTT. It translates to CASSSGFNTGELFF. Full variable domain (missing parts from reference TRBV19 and TRBJ2-2): DGGITQSPKYLFRKEGQNVTLSCEQNLNHDAMYWYRQDPGQGLRLIYYSQIVNDFQKGDIAEGYSVSREKKESFPLTVTSAQKNPTAFYLCASSSGFNTGELFFGEGSRLTVL.